Reported below is one TCR beta chain. The source of the sample is a study of blood T cell repertoires in COVID-19. Only in-frame clones appear in the TCRdb table, and some are missing; sequencing was by immunoSEQ multiplex PCR. The sample consists of under 70,000 clones, around 85% of them appearing once. The source is a man aged 60 to 69 with acute or convalescent COVID-19. The sequenced sample consisted of peripheral blood.

The CDR3 spells CASSSGQNTEAFF. For the CDR3, the DNA is TGTGCCAGCAGCTCGGGACAGAACACTGAAGCTTTCTTT. The gene calls are TRBV5-4 and TRBJ1-1, with D possibly TRBD1 on 6 matching bases. The CDR3 contains 13 residues. Germline V gives CDR1 SGHNT, CDR2 YYREEE (reference sequence). Trimming cost V 3 bases and J 1 base, with 7 bases left between them.